This TCR beta chain was identified during a study of shared T cell receptors in the human thymus. The repertoire was sequenced with immunoSEQ multiplex PCR; TCRdb's copy has only in-frame clones and lacks some. The sample has roughly 500,000 clones; roughly 74% are singletons. This sample also belongs to another study, concerning human thymus T cells. In that study: Congenital heart defects were the reason for the corrective surgery that the donors, healthy Finnish infants, were having. The thymus tissue came from resections taken during corrective heart surgery. There were highly overlapping thymic repertoires among unrelated individuals, as related research reported.

The clonotype comes from a boy in the first two years of life with a congenital heart defect. Material: thymocytes.

The CDR3 here is CASSARGSSGTSYNEQFF. CDR3 DNA sequence: TGTGCCAGCAGCGCCCGGGGGTCTAGCGGGACCTCCTACAATGAGCAGTTCTTC. The chain joins TRBV7-9 to TRBJ2-1, with 9 bases matching TRBD2. The CDR3 contains 18 residues. Unmatched junction bases numbered 11, after V lost 5 bases and J lost 0 bases. Germline V CDR1 and CDR2: SEHNR, FQNEAQ (reference sequence).